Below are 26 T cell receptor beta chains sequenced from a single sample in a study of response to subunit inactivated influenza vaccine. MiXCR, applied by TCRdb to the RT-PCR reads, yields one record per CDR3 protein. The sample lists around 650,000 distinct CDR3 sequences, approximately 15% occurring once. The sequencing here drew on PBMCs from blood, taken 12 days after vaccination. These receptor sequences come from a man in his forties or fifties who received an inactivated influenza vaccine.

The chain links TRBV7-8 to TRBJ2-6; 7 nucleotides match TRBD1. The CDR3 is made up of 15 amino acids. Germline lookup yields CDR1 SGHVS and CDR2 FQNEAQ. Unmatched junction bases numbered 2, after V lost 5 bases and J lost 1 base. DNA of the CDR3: TGTGCCAGCAGCGACAGGGAATCTGGGGCCAACGTCCTGACTTTC. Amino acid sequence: CASSDRESGANVLTF.

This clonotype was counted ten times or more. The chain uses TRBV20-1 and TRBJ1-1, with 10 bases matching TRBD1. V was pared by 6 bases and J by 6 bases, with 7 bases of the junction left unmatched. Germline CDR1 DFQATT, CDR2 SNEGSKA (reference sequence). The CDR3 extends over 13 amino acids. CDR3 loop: CSAWGQGSPEAFF. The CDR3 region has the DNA TGCAGTGCCTGGGGACAGGGGAGCCCTGAAGCTTTCTTT.

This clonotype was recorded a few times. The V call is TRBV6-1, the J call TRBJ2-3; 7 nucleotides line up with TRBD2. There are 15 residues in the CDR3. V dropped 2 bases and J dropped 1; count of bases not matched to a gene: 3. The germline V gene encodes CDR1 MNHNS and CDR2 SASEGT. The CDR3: CASSESLAGTDTQYF. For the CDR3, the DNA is TGTGCCAGCAGTGAAAGTCTAGCGGGCACAGATACGCAGTATTTT.

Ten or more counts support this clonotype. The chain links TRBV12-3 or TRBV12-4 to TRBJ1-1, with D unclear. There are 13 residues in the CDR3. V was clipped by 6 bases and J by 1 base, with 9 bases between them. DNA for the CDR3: TGTGCCAGCAGACTTAGAGCGAACACTGAAGCTTTCTTT. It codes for CASRLRANTEAFF.

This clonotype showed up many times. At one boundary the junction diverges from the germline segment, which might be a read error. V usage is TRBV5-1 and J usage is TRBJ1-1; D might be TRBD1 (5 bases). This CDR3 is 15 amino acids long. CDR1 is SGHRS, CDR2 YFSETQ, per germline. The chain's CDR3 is CASSLGDSLNTEAFF. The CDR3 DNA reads TGTGCCAGCAGCTTAGGTGACAGCTTGAACACTGAAGCTTTCTTT.

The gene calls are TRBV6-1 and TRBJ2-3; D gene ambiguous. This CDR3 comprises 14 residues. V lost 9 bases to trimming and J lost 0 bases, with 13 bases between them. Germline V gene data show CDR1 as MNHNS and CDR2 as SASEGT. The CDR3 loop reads CASRRAESTDTQYF. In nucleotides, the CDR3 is TGTGCCAGTAGAAGGGCGGAGAGCACAGATACGCAGTATTTT.

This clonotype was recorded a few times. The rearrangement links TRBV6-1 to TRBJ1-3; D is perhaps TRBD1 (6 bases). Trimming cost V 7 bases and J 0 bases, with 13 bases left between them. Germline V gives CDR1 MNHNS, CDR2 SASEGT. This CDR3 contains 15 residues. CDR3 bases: TGTGCCAGCAAGGACAGCGTACTCTCTGGAAACACCATATATTTT. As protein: CASKDSVLSGNTIYF.

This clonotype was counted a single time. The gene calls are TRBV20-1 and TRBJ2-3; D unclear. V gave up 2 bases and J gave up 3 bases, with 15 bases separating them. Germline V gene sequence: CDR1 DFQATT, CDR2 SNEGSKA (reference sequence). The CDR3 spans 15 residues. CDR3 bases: TGCAGTGCTAGACGCTCATCGTACACAACAGATACGCAGTATTTT. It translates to CSARRSSYTTDTQYF.

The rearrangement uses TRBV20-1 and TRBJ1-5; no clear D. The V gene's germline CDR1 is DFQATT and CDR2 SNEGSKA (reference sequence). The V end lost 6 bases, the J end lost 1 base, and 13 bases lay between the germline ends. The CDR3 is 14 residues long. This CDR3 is CSATPGGSNQPQHF. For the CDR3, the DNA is TGCAGTGCGACGCCTGGTGGGAGCAATCAGCCCCAGCATTTT.

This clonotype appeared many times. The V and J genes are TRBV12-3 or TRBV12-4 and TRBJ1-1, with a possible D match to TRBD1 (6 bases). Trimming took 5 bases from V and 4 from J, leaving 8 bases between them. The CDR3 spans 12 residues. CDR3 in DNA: TGTGCCAGCAGTACGACAGGCACTGAAGCTTTCTTT. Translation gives CASSTTGTEAFF.

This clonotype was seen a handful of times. CDR3 sequence: CASSTQDRATFYGYTF. Written as DNA, the CDR3 is TGTGCCAGCAGTACCCAGGACAGGGCCACTTTCTATGGCTACACCTTC. The chain links TRBV12-3 or TRBV12-4 to TRBJ1-2; 8 nucleotides line up with TRBD1. The CDR3 consists of 16 residues. J gave up 4 bases and V 5 bases, and 12 bases lay outside the gene matches.

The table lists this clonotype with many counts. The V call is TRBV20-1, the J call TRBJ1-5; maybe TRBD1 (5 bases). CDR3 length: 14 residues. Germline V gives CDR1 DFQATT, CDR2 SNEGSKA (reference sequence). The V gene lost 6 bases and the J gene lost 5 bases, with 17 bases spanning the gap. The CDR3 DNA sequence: TGCAGTGCAGCCGCCCCCAGGGCCCATCAGCCCCAGCATTTT. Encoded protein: CSAAAPRAHQPQHF.

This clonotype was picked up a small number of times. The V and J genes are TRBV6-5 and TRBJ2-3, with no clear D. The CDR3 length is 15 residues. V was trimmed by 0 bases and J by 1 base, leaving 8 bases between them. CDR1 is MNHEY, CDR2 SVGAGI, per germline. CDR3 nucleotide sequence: TGTGCCAGCAGTTACTCAGGGATCGGCACAGATACGCAGTATTTT. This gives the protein CASSYSGIGTDTQYF.

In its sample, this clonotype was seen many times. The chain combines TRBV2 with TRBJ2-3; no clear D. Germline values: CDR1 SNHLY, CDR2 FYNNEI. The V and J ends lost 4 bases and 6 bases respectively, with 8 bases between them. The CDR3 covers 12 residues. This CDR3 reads CASSGLDDTQYF. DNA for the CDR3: TGTGCCAGCAGTGGATTGGACGATACGCAGTATTTT.

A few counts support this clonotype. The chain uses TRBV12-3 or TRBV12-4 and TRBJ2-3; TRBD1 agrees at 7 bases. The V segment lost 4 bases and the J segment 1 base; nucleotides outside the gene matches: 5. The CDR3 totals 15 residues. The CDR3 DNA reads TGTGCCAGCAGTTCGACAGGGTCGGGCACAGATACGCAGTATTTT. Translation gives CASSSTGSGTDTQYF.

Written as DNA, the CDR3 is TGTGCCAGCAGAATGAGCGGGGCCTCCTACGAGCAGTACTTC. Its protein product is CASRMSGASYEQYF. The rearrangement joins TRBV28 to TRBJ2-7; TRBD2 matches at 7 bases. There are 14 residues in the CDR3. V shed 6 bases, J shed 0 bases, and the junction held 5 bases outside the gene matches. Germline V gives CDR1 MDHEN, CDR2 SYDVKM.

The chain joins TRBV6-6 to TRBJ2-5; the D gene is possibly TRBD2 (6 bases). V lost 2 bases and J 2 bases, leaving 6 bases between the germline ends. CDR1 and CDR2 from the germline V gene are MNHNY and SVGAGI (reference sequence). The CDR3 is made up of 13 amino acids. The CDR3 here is CASSYAGQETQYF. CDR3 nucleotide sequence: TGTGCCAGCAGTTACGCGGGGCAAGAGACCCAGTACTTC.

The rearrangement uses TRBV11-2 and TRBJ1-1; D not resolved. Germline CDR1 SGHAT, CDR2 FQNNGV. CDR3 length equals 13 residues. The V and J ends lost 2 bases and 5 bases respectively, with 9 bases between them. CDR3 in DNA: TGTGCCAGCAGCTTATTAGTGGGGACTGAAGCTTTCTTT. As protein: CASSLLVGTEAFF.

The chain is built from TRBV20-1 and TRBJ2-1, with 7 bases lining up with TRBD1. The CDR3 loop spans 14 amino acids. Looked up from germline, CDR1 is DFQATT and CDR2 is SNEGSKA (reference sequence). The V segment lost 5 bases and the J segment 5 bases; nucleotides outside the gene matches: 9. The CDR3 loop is CSAARTGVNNEQFF. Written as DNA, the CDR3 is TGCAGTGCTGCCCGGACAGGAGTTAACAATGAGCAGTTCTTC.

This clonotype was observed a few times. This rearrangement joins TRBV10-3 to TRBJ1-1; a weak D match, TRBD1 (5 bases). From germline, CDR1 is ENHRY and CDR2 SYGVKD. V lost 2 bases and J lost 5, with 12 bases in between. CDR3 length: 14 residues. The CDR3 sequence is CAISETQGGTEAFF. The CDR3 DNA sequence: TGTGCCATCAGTGAGACGCAGGGAGGGACTGAAGCTTTCTTT.

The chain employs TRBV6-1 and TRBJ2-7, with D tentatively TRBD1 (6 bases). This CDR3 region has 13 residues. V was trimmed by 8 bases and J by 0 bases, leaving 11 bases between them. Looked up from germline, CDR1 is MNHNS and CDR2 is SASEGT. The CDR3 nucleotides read TGTGCCAGCGGACCGGGACACTCCTACGAGCAGTACTTC. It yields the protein CASGPGHSYEQYF.

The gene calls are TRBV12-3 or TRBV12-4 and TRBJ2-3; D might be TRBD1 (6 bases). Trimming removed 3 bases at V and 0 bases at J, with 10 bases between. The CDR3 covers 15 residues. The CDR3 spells CASSFLGHSTDTQYF. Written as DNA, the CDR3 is TGTGCCAGCAGTTTTTTGGGACACAGCACAGATACGCAGTATTTT.

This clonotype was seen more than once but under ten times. CDR3 bases: TGTGCCAGCAGTGGGGGGGGGGATTTCTACACTGAAGCTTTCTTT. As protein: CASSGGGDFYTEAFF. The V call is TRBV12-3 or TRBV12-4, the J call TRBJ1-1, with D perhaps TRBD1 (5 bases). Trimming pared 5 bases from V and 3 bases from J, leaving 16 bases between. The CDR3 contains 15 residues.

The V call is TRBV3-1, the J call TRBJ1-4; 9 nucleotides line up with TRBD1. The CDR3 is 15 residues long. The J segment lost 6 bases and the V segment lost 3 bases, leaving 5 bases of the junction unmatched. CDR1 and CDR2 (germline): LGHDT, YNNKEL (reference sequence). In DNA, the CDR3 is TGTGCCAGCAGCCAGCCTGGGACAGGGTATGAAAAACTGTTTTTT. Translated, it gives CASSQPGTGYEKLFF.

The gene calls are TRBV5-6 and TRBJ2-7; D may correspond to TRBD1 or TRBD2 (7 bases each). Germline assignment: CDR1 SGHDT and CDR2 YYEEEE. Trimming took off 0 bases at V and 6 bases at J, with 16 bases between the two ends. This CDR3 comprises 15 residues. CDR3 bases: TGTGCCAGCAGCTTGGATCCAGGGGGGGTTTTCGAGCAGTACTTC. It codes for CASSLDPGGVFEQYF.

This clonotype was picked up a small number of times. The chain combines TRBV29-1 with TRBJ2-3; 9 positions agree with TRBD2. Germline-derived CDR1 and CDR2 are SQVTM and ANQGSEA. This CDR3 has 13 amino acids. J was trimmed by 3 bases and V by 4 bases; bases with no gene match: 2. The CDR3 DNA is TGCAGCGTTGGAGCGGGGGGAACAGATACGCAGTATTTT. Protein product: CSVGAGGTDTQYF.